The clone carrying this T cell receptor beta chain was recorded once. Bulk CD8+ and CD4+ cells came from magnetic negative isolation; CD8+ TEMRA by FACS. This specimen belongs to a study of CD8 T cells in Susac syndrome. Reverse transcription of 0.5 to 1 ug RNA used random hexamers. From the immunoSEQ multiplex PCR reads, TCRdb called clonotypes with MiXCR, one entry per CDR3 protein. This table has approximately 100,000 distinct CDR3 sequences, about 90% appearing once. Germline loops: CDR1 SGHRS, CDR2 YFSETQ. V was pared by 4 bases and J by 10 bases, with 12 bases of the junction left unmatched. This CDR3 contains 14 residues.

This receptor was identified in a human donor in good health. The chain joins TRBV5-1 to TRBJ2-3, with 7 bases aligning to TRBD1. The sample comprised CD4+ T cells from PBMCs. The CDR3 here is CASSGTGARAAQYF. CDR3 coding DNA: TGCGCCAGCAGCGGAACAGGGGCCAGGGCCGCGCAGTATTTT.